Here is one T cell receptor (beta chain) with its context. The data originate from a study of PD-L1 blockade in urothelial cancer. Sequencing was performed with immunoSEQ multiplex PCR; in TCRdb, only in-frame clones are kept and a portion is missing. The table has around 50,000 clones, 70% to 85% seen once. Specified time point: peripheral blood 6 weeks after treatment start. The CDR3 is made up of 17 amino acids. Germline V gene data show CDR1 as WNHNN and CDR2 as SYGVQD (reference sequence). The junction had 13 bases not matched to a gene; V was cut back by 6 bases and J by 0 bases. This receptor was identified in a man aged 45 to 65 with urothelial cancer. This sequence joins TRBV10-1 and TRBJ1-1; 7 positions match TRBD1. The specimen was PBMCs, collected around atezolizumab (anti-PD-L1) treatment. CDR3 residues: CASRPGQVARMNTEAFF. The CDR3 nucleotides are TGCGCCAGCAGGCCCGGACAGGTAGCACGCATGAACACTGAAGCTTTCTTT.